The entry that follows covers one T cell receptor (beta chain) sequence. The data were taken from a study of blood T cell repertoires in COVID-19. Enrolled through a virtual design, the participants were between roughly 18 and 89 years of age and came from about two dozen US areas. Per the original data handling: Cell counts per sample came from amplifying reference gene primers. Produced via immunoSEQ multiplex PCR; TCRdb's table is partial and in-frame only. The DNA gave D and trimming, while V, J and clone size come from that table. The sample has about 190,000 clones; approximately 85% are singletons. Sequenced material: PBMCs or T cells enriched from blood (not recorded which). The receptor comes from a man in his forties or fifties with acute COVID-19.

The CDR3 sequence: CASSSGEGPEQYF. CDR3 in DNA: TGTGCCAGCAGCTCGGGGGAGGGCCCCGAGCAGTACTTC. The V call is TRBV7-8, the J call TRBJ2-7, with 7 nucleotides matching TRBD2. CDR1 is SGHVS, CDR2 FQNEAQ, per germline. The CDR3 consists of 13 residues. After removal of 4 bases from V and 6 bases from J, the junction contained 6 bases not matched to a gene. Full variable domain (rest looked up from reference TRBV7-8 and TRBJ2-7): GAGVSQSPRYKVAKRGQDVALRCDPISGHVSLFWYQQALGQGPEFLTYFQNEAQLDKSGLPSDRFFAERPEGSVSTLKIQRTQQEDSAVYLCASSSGEGPEQYFGPGTRLTVT.